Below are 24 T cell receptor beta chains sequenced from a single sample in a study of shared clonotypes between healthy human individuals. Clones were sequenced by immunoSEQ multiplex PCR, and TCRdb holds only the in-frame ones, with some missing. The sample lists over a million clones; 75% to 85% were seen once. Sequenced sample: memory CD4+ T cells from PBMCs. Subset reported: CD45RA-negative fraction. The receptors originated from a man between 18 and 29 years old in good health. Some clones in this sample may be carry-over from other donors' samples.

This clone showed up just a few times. The chain's CDR3 is CAISETGNQPQHF. The CDR3 DNA reads as TGTGCCATCAGTGAGACAGGGAATCAGCCCCAGCATTTT. The V gene is TRBV10-3, the J gene TRBJ1-5; perhaps TRBD1 as D (6 bases). The germline CDR1 and CDR2 sequences are ENHRY and SYGVKD. CDR3 length equals 13 residues. Trimming took 2 bases from V and 4 from J, leaving 6 bases between them.

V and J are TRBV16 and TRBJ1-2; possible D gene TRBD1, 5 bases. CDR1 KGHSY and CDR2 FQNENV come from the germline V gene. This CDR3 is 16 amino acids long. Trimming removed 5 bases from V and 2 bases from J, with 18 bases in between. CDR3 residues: CASSVKPGRDNYGYTF. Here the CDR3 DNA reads TGTGCCAGCAGCGTAAAACCGGGACGCGACAACTATGGCTACACCTTC.

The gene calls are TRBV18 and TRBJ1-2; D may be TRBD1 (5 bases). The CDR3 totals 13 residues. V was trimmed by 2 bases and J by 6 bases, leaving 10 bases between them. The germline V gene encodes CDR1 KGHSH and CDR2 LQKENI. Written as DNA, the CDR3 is TGTGCCAGCTCACCAGGACAAACGGATGGCTACACCTTC. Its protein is CASSPGQTDGYTF.

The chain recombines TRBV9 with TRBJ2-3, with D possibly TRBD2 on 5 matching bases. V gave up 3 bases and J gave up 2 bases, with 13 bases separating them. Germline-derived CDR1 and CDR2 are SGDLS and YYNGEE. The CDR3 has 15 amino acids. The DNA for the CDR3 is TGTGCCAGCAGCGCGACGGACGGACTCACAGATACGCAGTATTTT. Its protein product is CASSATDGLTDTQYF.

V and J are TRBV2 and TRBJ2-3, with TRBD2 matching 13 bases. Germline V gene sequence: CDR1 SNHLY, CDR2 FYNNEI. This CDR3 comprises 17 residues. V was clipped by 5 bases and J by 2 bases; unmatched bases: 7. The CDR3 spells CASSRTSGRLSTDTQYF. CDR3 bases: TGTGCCAGCAGTCGGACTAGCGGGAGACTTTCCACAGATACGCAGTATTTT.

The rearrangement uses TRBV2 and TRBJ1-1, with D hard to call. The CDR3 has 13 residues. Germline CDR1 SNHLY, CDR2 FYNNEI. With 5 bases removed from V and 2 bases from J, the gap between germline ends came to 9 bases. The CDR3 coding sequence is TGTGCCAGCAGTCTAGAACTAAACACTGAAGCTTTCTTT. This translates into CASSLELNTEAFF.

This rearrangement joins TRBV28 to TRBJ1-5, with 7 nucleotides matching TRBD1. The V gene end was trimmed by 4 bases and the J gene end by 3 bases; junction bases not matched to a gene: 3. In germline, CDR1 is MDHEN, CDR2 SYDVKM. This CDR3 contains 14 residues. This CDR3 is CASSSTGDNQPQHF. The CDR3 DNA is TGTGCCAGCAGTTCCACAGGGGACAATCAGCCCCAGCATTTT.

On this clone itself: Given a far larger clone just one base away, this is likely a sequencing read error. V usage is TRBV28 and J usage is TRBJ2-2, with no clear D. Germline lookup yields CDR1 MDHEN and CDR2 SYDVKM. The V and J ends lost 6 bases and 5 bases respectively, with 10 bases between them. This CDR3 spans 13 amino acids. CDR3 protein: CASRSLATGELFF. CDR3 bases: TGTGCCAGCAGATCCCTCGCGACCGGGGAGCTGTTTTTT.

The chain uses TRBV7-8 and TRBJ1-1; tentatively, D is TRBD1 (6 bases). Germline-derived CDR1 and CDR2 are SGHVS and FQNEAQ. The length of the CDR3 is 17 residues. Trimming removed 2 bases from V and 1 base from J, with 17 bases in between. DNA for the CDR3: TGTGCCAGCAGCTTATATACAGTTGGGACACCGAACACTGAAGCTTTCTTT. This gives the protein CASSLYTVGTPNTEAFF.

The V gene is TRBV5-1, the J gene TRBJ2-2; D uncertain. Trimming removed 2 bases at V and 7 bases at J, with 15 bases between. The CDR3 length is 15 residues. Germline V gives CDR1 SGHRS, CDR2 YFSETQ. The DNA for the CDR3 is TGCGCCAGCAGCTTACCGGGCCCCTGGGGCGGGGAGCTGTTTTTT. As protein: CASSLPGPWGGELFF.

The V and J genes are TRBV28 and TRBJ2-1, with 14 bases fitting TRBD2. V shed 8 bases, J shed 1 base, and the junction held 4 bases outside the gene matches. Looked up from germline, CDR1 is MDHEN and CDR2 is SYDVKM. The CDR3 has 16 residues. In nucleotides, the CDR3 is TGTGCCAGCTTTGGGACTAGCGGGAGTTCCTACAATGAGCAGTTCTTC. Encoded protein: CASFGTSGSSYNEQFF.

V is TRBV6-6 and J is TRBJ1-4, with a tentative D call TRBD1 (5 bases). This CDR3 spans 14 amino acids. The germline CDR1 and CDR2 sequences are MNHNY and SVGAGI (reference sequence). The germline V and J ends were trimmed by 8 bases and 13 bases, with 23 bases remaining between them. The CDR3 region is CASGDRDGLKGLFF. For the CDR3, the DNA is TGTGCCAGCGGAGACCGGGACGGATTAAAGGGACTGTTTTTT.

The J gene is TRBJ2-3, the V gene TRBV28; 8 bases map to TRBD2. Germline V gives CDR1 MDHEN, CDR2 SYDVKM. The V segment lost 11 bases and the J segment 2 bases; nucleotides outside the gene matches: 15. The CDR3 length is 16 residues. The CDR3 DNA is TGTGCCCTTTCCCAGGCGGGAGGTCCCTCCACAGATACGCAGTATTTT. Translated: CALSQAGGPSTDTQYF.

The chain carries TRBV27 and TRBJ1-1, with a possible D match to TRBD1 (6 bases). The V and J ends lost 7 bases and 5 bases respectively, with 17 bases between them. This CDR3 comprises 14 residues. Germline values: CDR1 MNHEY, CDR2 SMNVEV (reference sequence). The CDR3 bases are TGTGCCAGCACTCCAATTCAGGGGCATACTGAAGCTTTCTTT. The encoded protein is CASTPIQGHTEAFF.

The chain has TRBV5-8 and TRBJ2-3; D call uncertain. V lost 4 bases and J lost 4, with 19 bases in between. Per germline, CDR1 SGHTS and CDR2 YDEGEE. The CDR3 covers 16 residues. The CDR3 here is CASSPVGKRSADTQYF. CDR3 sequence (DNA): TGTGCCAGCAGCCCGGTTGGAAAACGGTCCGCAGATACGCAGTATTTT.

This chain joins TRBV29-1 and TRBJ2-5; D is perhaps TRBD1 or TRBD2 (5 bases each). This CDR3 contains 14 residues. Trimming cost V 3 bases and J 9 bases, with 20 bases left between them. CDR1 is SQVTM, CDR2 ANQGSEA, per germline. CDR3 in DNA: TGCAGCGTTGATCGGTCGGGGCACGGTGGAGCCCAGTACTTC. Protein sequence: CSVDRSGHGGAQYF.

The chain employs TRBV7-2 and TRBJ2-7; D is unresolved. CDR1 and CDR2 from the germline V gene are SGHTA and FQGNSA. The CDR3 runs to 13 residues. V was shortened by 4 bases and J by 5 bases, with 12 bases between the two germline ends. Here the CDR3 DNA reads TGTGCCAGCAGCTCGAGGAGATACGACGAGCAGTACTTC. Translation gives CASSSRRYDEQYF.

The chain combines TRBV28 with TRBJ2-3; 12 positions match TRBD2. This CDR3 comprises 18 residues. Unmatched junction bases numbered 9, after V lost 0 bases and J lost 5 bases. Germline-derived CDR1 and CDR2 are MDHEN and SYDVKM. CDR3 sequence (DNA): TGTGCCAGCAGTTTATGGGGGGCTAGCGGGAGGGGAGGAGATACGCAGTATTTT. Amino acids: CASSLWGASGRGGDTQYF.

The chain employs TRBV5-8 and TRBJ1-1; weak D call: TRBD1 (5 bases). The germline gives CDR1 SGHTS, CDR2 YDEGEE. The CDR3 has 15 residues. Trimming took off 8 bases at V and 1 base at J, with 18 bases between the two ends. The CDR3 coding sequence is TGTGCCAGTCTTTCCGGGGCCCAGGAGAACACTGAAGCTTTCTTT. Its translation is CASLSGAQENTEAFF.

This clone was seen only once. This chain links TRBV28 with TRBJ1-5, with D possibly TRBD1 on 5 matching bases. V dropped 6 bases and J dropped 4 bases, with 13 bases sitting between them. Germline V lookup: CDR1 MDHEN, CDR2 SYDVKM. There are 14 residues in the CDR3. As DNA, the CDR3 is TGTGCCAGCAGCCGGGACCTCTTAAATCAGCCCCAGCATTTT. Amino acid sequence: CASSRDLLNQPQHF.

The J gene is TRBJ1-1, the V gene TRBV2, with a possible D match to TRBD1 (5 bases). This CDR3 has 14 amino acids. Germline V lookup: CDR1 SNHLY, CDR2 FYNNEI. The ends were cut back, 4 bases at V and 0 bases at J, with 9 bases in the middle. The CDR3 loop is CASSATVMNTEAFF. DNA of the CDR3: TGTGCCAGCAGTGCGACAGTAATGAACACTGAAGCTTTCTTT.

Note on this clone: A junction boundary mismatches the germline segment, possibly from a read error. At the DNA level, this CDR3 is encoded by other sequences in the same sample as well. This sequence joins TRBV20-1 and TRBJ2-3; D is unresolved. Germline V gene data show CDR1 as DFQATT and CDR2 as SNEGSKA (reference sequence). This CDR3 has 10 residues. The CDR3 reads CSASRDTQYF. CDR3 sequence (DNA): TGCAGTGCTAGCAGAGATACGCAGTATTTT.

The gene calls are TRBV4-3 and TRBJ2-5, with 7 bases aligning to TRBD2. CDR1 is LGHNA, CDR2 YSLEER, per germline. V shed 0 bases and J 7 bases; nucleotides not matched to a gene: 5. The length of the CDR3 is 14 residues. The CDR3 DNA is TGCGCCAGCAGCCAAGAGCCGTGGGAGGGGACCCAGTACTTC. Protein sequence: CASSQEPWEGTQYF.

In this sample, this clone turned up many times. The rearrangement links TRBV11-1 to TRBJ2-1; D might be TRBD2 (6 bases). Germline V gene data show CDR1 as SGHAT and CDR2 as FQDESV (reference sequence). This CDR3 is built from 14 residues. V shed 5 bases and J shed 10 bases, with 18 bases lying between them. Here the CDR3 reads CASSPVGLGGEQFF. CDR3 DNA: TGTGCCAGCAGCCCCGTCGGTTTGGGGGGAGAGCAGTTCTTC.